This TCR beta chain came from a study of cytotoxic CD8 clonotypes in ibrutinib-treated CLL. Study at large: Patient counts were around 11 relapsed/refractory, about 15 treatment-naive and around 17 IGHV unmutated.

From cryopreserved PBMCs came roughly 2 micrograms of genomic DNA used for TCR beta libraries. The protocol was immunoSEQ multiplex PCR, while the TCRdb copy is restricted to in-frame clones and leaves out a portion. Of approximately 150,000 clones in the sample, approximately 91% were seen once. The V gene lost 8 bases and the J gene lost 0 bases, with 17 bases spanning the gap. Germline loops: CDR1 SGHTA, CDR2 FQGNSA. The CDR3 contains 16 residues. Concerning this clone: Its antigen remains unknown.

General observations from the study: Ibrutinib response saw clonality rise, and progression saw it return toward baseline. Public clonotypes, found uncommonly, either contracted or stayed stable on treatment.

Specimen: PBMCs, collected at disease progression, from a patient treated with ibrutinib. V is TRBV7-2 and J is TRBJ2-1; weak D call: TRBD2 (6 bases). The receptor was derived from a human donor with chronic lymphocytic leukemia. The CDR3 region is CASRNKDGSSYNEQFF. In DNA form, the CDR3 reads TGTGCCAGCCGAAATAAGGACGGGAGCTCCTACAATGAGCAGTTCTTC.